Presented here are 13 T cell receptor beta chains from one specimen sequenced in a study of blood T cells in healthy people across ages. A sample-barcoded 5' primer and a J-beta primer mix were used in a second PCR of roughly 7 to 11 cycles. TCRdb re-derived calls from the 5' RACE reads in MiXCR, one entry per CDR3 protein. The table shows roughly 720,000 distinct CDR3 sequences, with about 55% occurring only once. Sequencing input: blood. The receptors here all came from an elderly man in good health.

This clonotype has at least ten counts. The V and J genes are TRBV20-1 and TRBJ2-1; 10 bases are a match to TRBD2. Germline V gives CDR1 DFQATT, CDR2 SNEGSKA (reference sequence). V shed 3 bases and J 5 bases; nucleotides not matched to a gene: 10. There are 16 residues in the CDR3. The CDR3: CSASQPRAGGDNEQFF. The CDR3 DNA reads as TGCAGTGCTAGTCAACCGAGAGCGGGGGGGGACAATGAGCAGTTCTTC.

Here the CDR3 DNA reads TGCGCCGCACAGGGGGCGAACACTGAAGCTTTCTTT. It is translated as CAAQGANTEAFF. This chain uses TRBV10-1 with TRBJ1-1; 9 nucleotides match TRBD1. Germline CDR1 WNHNN, CDR2 SYGVQD (reference sequence). The CDR3 runs 12 residues. V lost 11 bases and J lost 1; bases outside the gene matches: 2.

CDR3 in DNA: TGTGCCAGCATCGGGGGGAGATTCACTGAAGCTTTCTTT. It specifies CASIGGRFTEAFF. This chain uses TRBV28 with TRBJ1-1; a possible D gene is TRBD1 (5 bases). CDR1 and CDR2 from the germline V gene are MDHEN and SYDVKM. V was pared by 7 bases and J by 4 bases, with 13 bases between. CDR3 length: 13 amino acids.

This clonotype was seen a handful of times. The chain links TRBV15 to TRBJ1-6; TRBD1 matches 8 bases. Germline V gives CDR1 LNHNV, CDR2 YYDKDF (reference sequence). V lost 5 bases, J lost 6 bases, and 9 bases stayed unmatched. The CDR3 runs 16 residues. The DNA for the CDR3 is TGTGCCACCAGCCGAACAGGGGGAAGGGGTAATTCACCCCTCCACTTT. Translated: CATSRTGGRGNSPLHF.

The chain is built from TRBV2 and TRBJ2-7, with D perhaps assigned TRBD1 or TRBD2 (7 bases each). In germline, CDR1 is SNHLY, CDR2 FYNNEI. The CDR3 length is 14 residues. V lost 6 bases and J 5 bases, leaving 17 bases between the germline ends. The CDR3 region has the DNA TGTGCCAGCAGAGCAGGGGGGGGGATCGACGAGCAGTACTTC. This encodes CASRAGGGIDEQYF.

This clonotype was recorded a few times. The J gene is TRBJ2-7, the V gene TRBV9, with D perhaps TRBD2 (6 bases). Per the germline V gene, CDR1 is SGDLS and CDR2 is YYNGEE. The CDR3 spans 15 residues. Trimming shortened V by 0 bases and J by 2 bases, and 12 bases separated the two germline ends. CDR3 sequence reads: CASSVERGGAYEQYF. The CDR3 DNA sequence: TGTGCCAGCAGCGTAGAACGGGGCGGGGCCTACGAGCAGTACTTC.

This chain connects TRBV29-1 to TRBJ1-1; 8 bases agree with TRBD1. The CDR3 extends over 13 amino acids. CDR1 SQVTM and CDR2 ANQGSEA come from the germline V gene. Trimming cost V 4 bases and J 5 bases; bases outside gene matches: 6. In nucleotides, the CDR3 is TGCAGCGTTGGCGTCAGGGGGCTAACTGAAGCTTTCTTT. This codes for CSVGVRGLTEAFF. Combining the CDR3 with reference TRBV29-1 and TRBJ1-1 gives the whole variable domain SAVISQKPSRDICQRGTSLTIQCQVDSQVTMMFWYRQQPGQSLTLIATANQGSEATYESGFVIDKFPISRPNLTFSTLTVSNMSPEDSSIYLCSVGVRGLTEAFFGQGTRLTVV.

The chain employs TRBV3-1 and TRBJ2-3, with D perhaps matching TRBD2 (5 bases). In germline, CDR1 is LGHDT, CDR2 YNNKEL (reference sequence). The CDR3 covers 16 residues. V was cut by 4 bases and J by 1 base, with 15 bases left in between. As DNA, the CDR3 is TGTGCCAGCAGCCCCGGCCCCGGACTGGGCACAGATACGCAGTATTTT. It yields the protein CASSPGPGLGTDTQYF.

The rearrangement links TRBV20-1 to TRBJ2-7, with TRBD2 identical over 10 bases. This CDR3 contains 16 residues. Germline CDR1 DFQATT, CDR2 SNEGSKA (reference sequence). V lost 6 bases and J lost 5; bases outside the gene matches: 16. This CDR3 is CSAGPSSGSFGDEQYF. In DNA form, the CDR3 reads TGCAGTGCCGGACCGTCTAGCGGGAGTTTTGGGGACGAGCAGTACTTC.

CDR3 bases: TGTGCCAGCAGCTTAGTTCCGGGCCAGACGGGCAATGAGCAGTTCTTC. Residues: CASSLVPGQTGNEQFF. The J gene is TRBJ2-1, the V gene TRBV11-2, with D unresolved. The CDR3 runs 16 residues. The ends were cut back, 1 base at V and 6 bases at J, with 16 bases in the middle. Germline CDR1 and CDR2: SGHAT and FQNNGV.

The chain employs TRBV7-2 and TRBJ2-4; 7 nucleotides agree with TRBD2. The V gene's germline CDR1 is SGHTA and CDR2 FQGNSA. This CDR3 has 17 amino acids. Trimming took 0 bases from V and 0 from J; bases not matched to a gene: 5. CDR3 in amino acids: CASSLAGLAVAKNIQYF. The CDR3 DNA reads TGTGCCAGCAGCTTAGCTGGGCTAGCGGTAGCCAAAAACATTCAGTACTTC.

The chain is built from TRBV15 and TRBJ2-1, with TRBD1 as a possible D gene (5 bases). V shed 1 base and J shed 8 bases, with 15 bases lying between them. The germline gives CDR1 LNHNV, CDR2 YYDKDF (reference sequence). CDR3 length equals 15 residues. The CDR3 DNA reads TGTGCCACCAGCAGAGCGGTGAGACAGTTTGATGAGCAGTTCTTC. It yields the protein CATSRAVRQFDEQFF.

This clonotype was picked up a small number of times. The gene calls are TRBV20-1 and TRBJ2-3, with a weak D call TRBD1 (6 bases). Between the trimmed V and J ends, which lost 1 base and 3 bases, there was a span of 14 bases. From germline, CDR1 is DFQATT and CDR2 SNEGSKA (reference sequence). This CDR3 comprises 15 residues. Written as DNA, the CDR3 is TGCAGTGCTAGAGCGTGGGGGCAGGGGACAGATACGCAGTATTTT. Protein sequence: CSARAWGQGTDTQYF.